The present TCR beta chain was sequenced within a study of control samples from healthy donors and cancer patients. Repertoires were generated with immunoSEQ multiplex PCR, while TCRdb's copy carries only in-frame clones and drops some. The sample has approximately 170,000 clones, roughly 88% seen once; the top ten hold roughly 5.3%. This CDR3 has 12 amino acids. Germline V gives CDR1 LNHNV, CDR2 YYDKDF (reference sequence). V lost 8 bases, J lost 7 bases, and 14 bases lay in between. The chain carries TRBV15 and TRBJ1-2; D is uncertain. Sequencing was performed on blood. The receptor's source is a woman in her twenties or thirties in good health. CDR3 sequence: CATSPDLGGYTF. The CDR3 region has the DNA TGTGCCACCTCCCCGGACTTAGGTGGCTACACCTTC.